The TCR beta chain described here comes from a study of patients and donors after allogeneic stem cell transplantation (dated by TCRdb to about 2020). The method was RT-PCR. The sequencing machine was a NextSeq 550. The public reads were reanalyzed by TCRdb: fastp trimming at Q25, MiXCR alignment, in-frame beta chains only. Merged by CDR3 protein, the rows form single entries marked with the most common genes and DNA. The table for this sample lists about a million distinct CDR3 sequences; roughly 17% of them were counted only once. Around 5.5% of the sample lies in the top ten. This clonotype was observed a few times. Its target antigen remains unknown. Within one base of it there is no much larger clone, and no base qualities were kept. The sequence was obtained from a human donor who was either an allogeneic HSCT recipient or a stem cell or donor lymphocyte infusion donor (not recorded which). It is not recorded whose cells these are; they may come from a transplant donor. Sequences were obtained from blood, either unsorted or a sorted T cell fraction (not recorded which).

The CDR3 here reads CASSSREITYNEQFF. The sequenced DNA: TGTGCCAGCAGTAGTCGGGAGATAACCTACAATGAGCAGTTCTTC. The chain was built from TRBV12-3 or TRBV12-4 and TRBJ2-1, with a weak D call of TRBD2 (6 bases match). The junction shows trimming of 5 bases on V and 2 bases on J, plus 13 bases between the germline ends. The CDR3 goes from the cysteine to the phenylalanine over 15 residues. The read is trimmed to its CDR3 DNA, 45 bases read in frame from base 1.